These 31 T cell receptor beta chains share one sample of origin, sequenced in a study of glioma-infiltrating T cells. The iRepertoire nested amplicon-rescue multiplex PCR amplified TCR alpha and beta CDR3s from RNA. TCRdb called the multiplex PCR reads again in MiXCR, with one record for every CDR3 protein. This table has approximately 130,000 distinct CDR3 sequences, approximately 24% appearing once. Material for sequencing was glioma tissue, nonneoplastic brain tissue, or PBMCs (not recorded which). The source is a human donor with low-grade glioma or glioblastoma, undergoing nonglioma brain surgery, or in good health (not recorded which).

The table lists this clonotype with many counts. This chain's CDR3 is CASSLHRAHSYNSPLHF. DNA for the CDR3: TGTGCCAGCAGTTTACACAGGGCCCACTCCTATAATTCACCCCTCCACTTT. V is TRBV28 and J is TRBJ1-6; possibly TRBD1 for D (6 bases). Trimming stripped 2 bases from V and 0 bases from J, with 11 bases between. Per the germline V gene, CDR1 is MDHEN and CDR2 is SYDVKM. CDR3 length: 17 amino acids.

As regards this clonotype: Germline and junction disagree at one end, which may indicate a read error. The rearrangement links TRBV6-1 to TRBJ2-3; D possibly corresponds to TRBD1 (5 bases). There are 15 residues in the CDR3. Per the germline V gene, CDR1 is MNHNS and CDR2 is SASEGT. CDR3 bases: TGTGCCAGCAGTGAGGACCGGTGGGGAACAGGTACGCAGTATTTT. Its translation: CASSEDRWGTGTQYF.

This clonotype was observed many times. The chain recombines TRBV6-1 with TRBJ1-5; maybe TRBD1 (5 bases). The V and J ends lost 6 bases and 0 bases respectively, with 9 bases between them. CDR1 and CDR2 from the germline V gene are MNHNS and SASEGT. This CDR3 comprises 14 residues. The CDR3 region is CASRDRPSNQPQHF. The CDR3 bases are TGTGCCAGCAGAGACAGACCTAGCAATCAGCCCCAGCATTTT.

This clonotype was counted only a few times. The chain carries TRBV7-2 and TRBJ1-5; D is ambiguous. Germline assignment: CDR1 SGHTA and CDR2 FQGNSA. Trimming removed 3 bases at V and 0 bases at J, with 9 bases between. The CDR3 loop spans 15 amino acids. The CDR3 sequence is CASSFSVYSNQPQHF. For the CDR3, the DNA is TGTGCCAGCAGCTTTTCGGTTTATAGCAATCAGCCCCAGCATTTT.

This clonotype was counted between two and nine times. The chain recombines TRBV5-5 with TRBJ2-7, with D possibly matching TRBD1 (5 bases). V was trimmed by 2 bases and J by 1 base, leaving 13 bases between them. Germline assignment: CDR1 SGHKS and CDR2 YYEKEE (reference sequence). There are 15 residues in the CDR3. The CDR3 coding sequence is TGTGCCAGCAGCTTCGCAGGGTTGAATTCCTACGAGCAGTACGTC. Translated, it gives CASSFAGLNSYEQYV.

A note on this clonotype: Relative to the germline gene, one junction end is altered; a read error may explain this. The rearrangement joins TRBV18 to TRBJ1-1; D possibly corresponds to TRBD1 (5 bases). Per the germline V gene, CDR1 is KGHSH and CDR2 is LQKENI. This CDR3 is 14 amino acids long. CDR3 loop: CAGSPQGGNTEAFF. CDR3 bases: TGTGCCGGCTCACCCCAGGGCGGGAACACTGAAGCTTTCTTT.

The V and J genes are TRBV6-1 and TRBJ2-5, with 7 positions matching TRBD1. The CDR3 is 14 residues long. The V gene's germline CDR1 is MNHNS and CDR2 SASEGT. The ends lost 7 bases at V and 1 base at J; junction bases unmatched: 6. The DNA of the CDR3 is TGTGCCAGCACTACCGGGACAGCCCAAGAGACCCAGTACTTC. Encoded protein: CASTTGTAQETQYF.

V and J are TRBV7-3 and TRBJ1-3; D unresolved. CDR1 and CDR2 from the germline V gene are SGHTA and FQGTGA. This CDR3 comprises 16 residues. V was clipped by 2 bases and J by 4 bases, with 15 bases between them. CDR3 amino acids: CASSLYGQGMGNTIYF. CDR3 in DNA: TGTGCCAGCAGCTTATACGGCCAAGGGATGGGAAACACCATATATTTT.

This clonotype was detected many times. The chain is built from TRBV6-1 and TRBJ2-7; 7 positions agree with TRBD1. V was clipped by 4 bases and J by 3 bases; unmatched bases: 9. The germline gives CDR1 MNHNS, CDR2 SASEGT. This CDR3 has 15 residues. DNA of the CDR3: TGTGCCAGCAGTGGTTGGGGACAGCGAAACTACGAGCAGTACGTC. Its translation: CASSGWGQRNYEQYV.

In its sample, this clonotype was seen many times. The chain uses TRBV20-1 and TRBJ1-5, with 7 bases lining up with TRBD1. Germline-derived CDR1 and CDR2 are DFQATT and SNEGSKA (reference sequence). The V gene end was trimmed by 6 bases and the J gene end by 7 bases; junction bases not matched to a gene: 9. The length of the CDR3 is 13 residues. The DNA for the CDR3 is TGCAGTGCCGAACAGGGGTGGGGACAGCCCCAGCATTTT. It encodes CSAEQGWGQPQHF.

This clonotype was recorded many times. The chain couples TRBV25-1 to TRBJ2-1, with no clear D. The CDR3 covers 14 residues. V lost 3 bases and J lost 8, with 14 bases in between. The V gene's germline CDR1 is MGHDK and CDR2 SYGVNS. CDR3 residues: CASSELGPSDEQFF. Written as DNA, the CDR3 is TGTGCCAGCAGTGAGCTAGGGCCGAGCGATGAGCAGTTCTTC. Looking up the rest from reference TRBV25-1 and TRBJ2-1 gives the full variable domain: EADIYQTPRYLVIGTGKKITLECSQTMGHDKMYWYQQDPGMELHLIHYSYGVNSTEKGDLSSESTVSRIRTEHFPLTLESARPSHTSQYLCASSELGPSDEQFFGPGTRLTVL.

Many counts were recorded for this clonotype. The rearrangement joins TRBV6-1 to TRBJ1-6; a possible D gene is TRBD1 (5 bases). CDR3 size: 14 residues. In germline, CDR1 is MNHNS, CDR2 SASEGT. The V gene lost 5 bases and the J gene lost 3 bases, with 8 bases spanning the gap. The CDR3 here is CASSYDSYNSPLHF. CDR3 coding DNA: TGTGCCAGCAGTTATGACAGCTATAATTCACCCCTCCACTTT.

Turning to this clonotype: A much larger clonotype is one base distant, so this may be a read error. The V and J genes are TRBV28 and TRBJ1-5; TRBD1 is a possible D gene (6 bases). The CDR3 spans 15 residues. V gave up 2 bases and J gave up 4 bases, with 12 bases separating them. Per germline, CDR1 MDHEN and CDR2 SYDVKM. This chain's CDR3 is CASSLRSRGNQPQHF. The CDR3 coding sequence is TGTGCCAGCAGTTTACGGTCCAGGGGAAATCAGCCCCAGCATTTT.

V gene TRBV3-1 combines with J gene TRBJ1-5; tentatively, D is TRBD1 (5 bases). Per germline, CDR1 LGHDT and CDR2 YNNKEL (reference sequence). V was cut by 1 base and J by 3 bases, with 16 bases left in between. The CDR3 totals 17 residues. The DNA of the CDR3 is TGTGCCAGCAGCCAAGGGGGCCAGTGGGCCTCCAATCAGCCCCAGCATTTT. It specifies CASSQGGQWASNQPQHF. The variable domain in full, completed from reference TRBV3-1 and TRBJ1-5, reads DTAVSQTPKYLVTQMGNDKSIKCEQNLGHDTMYWYKQDSKKFLKIMFSYNNKELIINETVPNRFSPKSPDKAHLNLHINSLELGDSAVYFCASSQGGQWASNQPQHFGDGTRLSIL.

This clonotype was counted between two and nine times. CDR3 loop: CSARVASGSQYV. Here the CDR3 DNA reads TGCAGTGCTAGAGTGGCTAGCGGGTCGCAGTACGTC. This chain uses TRBV20-1 with TRBJ2-7; 8 nucleotides agree with TRBD2. The V and J ends lost 1 base and 9 bases, in that order; junction bases with no gene match: 5. The germline gives CDR1 DFQATT, CDR2 SNEGSKA (reference sequence). The CDR3 is 12 residues long.

This chain joins TRBV20-1 and TRBJ1-1, with 8 positions matching TRBD1. The germline CDR1 and CDR2 sequences are DFQATT and SNEGSKA (reference sequence). With V trimmed by 5 bases and J by 4 bases, 6 bases remained unmatched. This CDR3 region has 13 residues. CDR3 in amino acids: CSAPQGAGTEAFF. CDR3 nucleotides: TGCAGTGCTCCTCAGGGGGCTGGCACTGAAGCTTTCTTT.

The J gene is TRBJ2-3, the V gene TRBV20-1; D perhaps matches TRBD2 (6 bases). The CDR3 length is 15 residues. The V and J ends lost 6 bases and 4 bases respectively, with 20 bases between them. CDR1 is DFQATT and CDR2 is SNEGSKA in the germline V gene (reference sequence). The CDR3 reads CSAANPGLAPDTQYF. The CDR3 bases are TGCAGTGCCGCAAACCCGGGACTGGCGCCAGATACGCAGTATTTT.

This clonotype was recorded once. At one of its ends the junction is not consistent with the germline gene, which may arise from a read error. V and J are TRBV4-1 and TRBJ1-2, with 7 bases fitting TRBD1. Germline V CDR1 and CDR2: MGHRA, YSYEKL. The CDR3 is 13 amino acids. CDR3 loop: CASSQDRAGDSYF. Written as DNA, the CDR3 is TGCGCCAGCAGCCAAGACCGAGCCGGGGACAGCTACTTC.

This clonotype was counted at least ten times. In DNA, the CDR3 is TGTGCCAGCGAGCGGACCGTGGCCCCTTACGAGCAGTACGTC. Amino acids: CASERTVAPYEQYV. The chain uses TRBV28 and TRBJ2-7; tentative D call: TRBD2 (5 bases). The V end was cut by 8 bases, the J end by 4 bases, with 18 bases between. CDR1 is MDHEN, CDR2 SYDVKM, per germline. The CDR3 totals 14 residues.

Concerning this clonotype itself: An end of the junction does not agree with germline; a read error may underlie this. The rearrangement links TRBV12-3 or TRBV12-4 to TRBJ2-1; no clear D gene. This CDR3 is built from 14 residues. The CDR3 DNA sequence: TGTGCCGGCAGTGGATTAAAGGTCTACAATGAGCAGTTCTTC. It yields the protein CAGSGLKVYNEQFF.

This clonotype was observed a handful of times. The chain employs TRBV2 and TRBJ2-1, with 10 bases fitting TRBD1. CDR1 and CDR2 from the germline V gene are SNHLY and FYNNEI. This CDR3 region has 16 residues. J lost 3 bases, V lost 0 bases, and 2 bases had no gene match. The CDR3 protein is CASSEAGTGDYNEQFF. The CDR3 nucleotides are TGTGCCAGCAGTGAAGCGGGGACAGGGGACTACAATGAGCAGTTCTTC.

The V gene is TRBV27, the J gene TRBJ2-7; TRBD1 might be the D (5 bases). Germline V gene lookup returns CDR1 MNHEY and CDR2 SMNVEV (reference sequence). The CDR3 is 16 amino acids. The V end was cut by 3 bases, the J end by 0 bases, with 15 bases between. The CDR3 sequence is CASSLGLSTASYEQYV. CDR3 DNA: TGTGCCAGCAGTTTGGGATTGTCGACAGCCTCCTACGAGCAGTACGTC.

This clonotype was recorded many times. The chain couples TRBV6-1 to TRBJ2-1; TRBD1 matches at 7 bases. Unmatched junction bases numbered 5, after V lost 5 bases and J lost 10 bases. Looked up from germline, CDR1 is MNHNS and CDR2 is SASEGT. The CDR3 contains 12 residues. The CDR3 nucleotides read TGTGCCAGCAGTTCGATGACAGGGGAGCAGTTCTTC. Its protein product is CASSSMTGEQFF.

This clonotype was observed a handful of times. The J gene is TRBJ1-2, the V gene TRBV20-1; 8 bases agree with TRBD1. The V gene's germline CDR1 is DFQATT and CDR2 SNEGSKA (reference sequence). The CDR3 has 16 amino acids. Trimming removed 1 base from V and 4 bases from J; junction bases left unmatched: 11. CDR3 bases: TGCAGTGCTAGAGCCCCCGGACAGGGATTTTTCTATGGCTACACCTTC. As protein: CSARAPGQGFFYGYTF.

This clonotype has just a few counts. The V and J genes are TRBV4-1 and TRBJ2-1; no definite D call. V lost 3 bases and J 3 bases, leaving 24 bases between the germline ends. In germline, CDR1 is MGHRA, CDR2 YSYEKL. This CDR3 contains 19 residues. The CDR3 loop is CASSHNSRKTGPSYNEQFF. CDR3 in DNA: TGCGCCAGCAGCCATAATAGTAGAAAAACCGGGCCCAGCTACAATGAGCAGTTCTTC.

This clonotype was detected ten times or more. The V call is TRBV20-1, the J call TRBJ2-2; D is perhaps TRBD2 (5 bases). The CDR3 has 14 amino acids. The V and J ends lost 2 bases and 2 bases respectively, with 9 bases between them. Germline CDR1 DFQATT, CDR2 SNEGSKA (reference sequence). The CDR3 loop is CSARHRGNTGELFF. The CDR3 DNA is TGCAGTGCTAGACACCGGGGAAACACCGGGGAGCTGTTTTTT.

V gene TRBV4-1 combines with J gene TRBJ2-7; no clear D. CDR1 and CDR2 from the germline V gene are MGHRA and YSYEKL. Trimming left V 1 base short and J 0 bases short, with 4 bases between. The CDR3 consists of 13 residues. DNA for the CDR3: TGCGCCAGCAGCCAAGGTAGCTCCTACGAGCAGTACGTC. This codes for CASSQGSSYEQYV.

This clonotype was observed at least ten times. This chain links TRBV15 with TRBJ2-3; 10 nucleotides line up with TRBD2. V lost 2 bases to trimming and J lost 2 bases; unmatched junction nucleotides: 13. Looked up from germline, CDR1 is LNHNV and CDR2 is YYDKDF (reference sequence). This CDR3 has 19 amino acids. CDR3 DNA sequence: TGTGCCACCAGCAGAACAACCCATTCTAGCGGGGGATACACAGATACGCAGTATTTT. Its protein product is CATSRTTHSSGGYTDTQYF.

The sample holds many counts of this clonotype. The chain employs TRBV20-1 and TRBJ2-5, with D maybe TRBD2 (7 bases). Trimming took off 5 bases at V and 5 bases at J, with 15 bases between the two ends. Germline V lookup: CDR1 DFQATT, CDR2 SNEGSKA (reference sequence). This CDR3 region has 13 residues. The CDR3 here is CSAGHGGLETQYF. As DNA, the CDR3 is TGCAGTGCTGGTCACGGGGGGCTTGAGACCCAGTACTTC.

This clonotype turned up a few times. The rearrangement uses TRBV5-4 and TRBJ1-2; 9 nucleotides align to TRBD1. The V gene end was trimmed by 6 bases and the J gene end by 2 bases; junction bases not matched to a gene: 11. The germline V gene has CDR1 SGHNT and CDR2 YYREEE (reference sequence). CDR3 length: 16 residues. The CDR3 region is CASISGTGSYNYGYTF. The CDR3, as DNA: TGTGCCAGCATCTCCGGGACAGGGAGTTACAACTATGGCTACACCTTC.

The rearrangement uses TRBV5-1 and TRBJ2-7; 9 bases match TRBD1. The CDR3 extends over 14 amino acids. V lost 6 bases to trimming and J lost 2 bases; unmatched junction nucleotides: 6. Germline loops: CDR1 SGHRS, CDR2 YFSETQ. The CDR3 sequence: CASNWGQGTYEQYV. The CDR3 DNA follows: TGCGCCAGCAACTGGGGACAGGGCACCTACGAGCAGTACGTC.